The next 31 T cell receptor beta chains were all read from a single sample in a study of T-cell reconstitution after alpha-beta-depleted transplantation in children. Unique molecular identifiers were incorporated into the prepared TCRbeta library. TCRdb re-called the PCR reads through MiXCR, storing one row per CDR3 protein. This table holds 500,000 to 600,000 distinct CDR3 sequences, around 18% found once. The sequencing used PBMCs from the stem cell graft donor, collected from the stem cell graft. Receptors originate from a human donor who donated a stem cell graft to a child with acute lymphoblastic leukemia.

The rearrangement links TRBV7-2 to TRBJ1-1; no firm D call. V gave up 5 bases and J gave up 2 bases, with 15 bases separating them. Germline CDR1 reads SGHTA; CDR2 reads FQGNSA. The CDR3 has 15 amino acids. DNA of the CDR3: TGTGCCAGCAGCCCCCGGGCGGGGATTAACACTGAAGCTTTCTTT. It is translated as CASSPRAGINTEAFF.

The J gene is TRBJ1-1, the V gene TRBV4-2; D is unclear. The CDR3 has 15 amino acids. Trimming took 5 bases from V and 4 from J, leaving 17 bases between them. Germline CDR1 reads LGHNA; CDR2 reads YNFKEQ. The DNA for the CDR3 is TGTGCCAGCAGCTCTCACGACATTATGGCCACTGAAGCTTTCTTT. Translation: CASSSHDIMATEAFF.

This clonotype was detected a few times. The V and J genes are TRBV6-4 and TRBJ2-1; weak D call: TRBD2 (5 bases). CDR1 is MRHNA and CDR2 is SNTAGT in the germline V gene. The germline V and J ends were trimmed by 5 bases and 0 bases, with 11 bases remaining between them. The CDR3 length is 15 residues. The CDR3 DNA is TGTGCCAGCAGTAGGGAGATGAGCTCCTACAATGAGCAGTTCTTC. Amino acid sequence: CASSREMSSYNEQFF.

This clonotype came up a few times. The V gene is TRBV20-1, the J gene TRBJ2-7; D call uncertain. V lost 2 bases and J lost 3, with 11 bases in between. The V gene's germline CDR1 is DFQATT and CDR2 SNEGSKA (reference sequence). The CDR3 runs 13 residues. CDR3 sequence: CSARPQEVYEQYF. The CDR3, as DNA: TGCAGTGCTAGACCCCAAGAAGTCTACGAGCAGTACTTC.

The rearrangement joins TRBV14 to TRBJ2-1; D is unclear. This CDR3 spans 16 amino acids. The germline V and J ends were trimmed by 1 base and 0 bases, with 10 bases remaining between them. Germline V lookup: CDR1 SGHDN, CDR2 FVKESK. In nucleotides, the CDR3 is TGTGCCAGCAGCCAAGGATACCGGAGCTCCTACAATGAGCAGTTCTTC. Translating it yields CASSQGYRSSYNEQFF.

The V and J genes are TRBV2 and TRBJ2-7; TRBD2 is a possible D gene (6 bases). The germline V gene encodes CDR1 SNHLY and CDR2 FYNNEI. This CDR3 is 13 amino acids long. The CDR3 bases are TGTGTCTCGGAGGGCAGAAGCTCCTACGAGCAGTACTTC. Protein sequence: CVSEGRSSYEQYF.

The chain is built from TRBV27 and TRBJ2-7; 8 positions agree with TRBD1. Germline V gene lookup returns CDR1 MNHEY and CDR2 SMNVEV (reference sequence). The ends lost 3 bases at V and 4 bases at J; junction bases unmatched: 5. This CDR3 is built from 14 residues. The CDR3 reads CASSFRGLRYEQYF. CDR3 DNA sequence: TGTGCCAGCAGTTTCAGGGGGCTTCGGTACGAGCAGTACTTC.

This clonotype showed up just a few times. The chain uses TRBV29-1 and TRBJ2-5; D is perhaps TRBD1 (5 bases). The CDR3 contains 17 residues. CDR1 is SQVTM and CDR2 is ANQGSEA in the germline V gene. Trimming shortened V by 0 bases and J by 3 bases, and 20 bases separated the two germline ends. The CDR3, as DNA: TGCAGCGTTGAAGATCTTGGCCAGGGCGGAACCGAAGAGACCCAGTACTTC. Encoded protein: CSVEDLGQGGTEETQYF.

This clonotype occurred a few times. The chain has TRBV10-3 and TRBJ1-2, with 8 positions matching TRBD1. V dropped 2 bases and J dropped 8; count of bases not matched to a gene: 16. Germline CDR1 reads ENHRY; CDR2 reads SYGVKD. The CDR3 sequence is 17 residues long. For the CDR3, the DNA is TGTGCCATCAGTGAGAGCGGACAGGGAGGTCGGTATATCGGCTACACCTTC. Translated, it gives CAISESGQGGRYIGYTF.

This clonotype was picked up a small number of times. J is TRBJ2-1 and V is TRBV5-6; the D gene is possibly TRBD2 (6 bases). The CDR3 loop spans 15 amino acids. Looked up from germline, CDR1 is SGHDT and CDR2 is YYEEEE. Trimming shortened V by 2 bases and J by 0 bases, and 9 bases separated the two germline ends. CDR3 in DNA: TGTGCCAGCAGCTTCCGGCGGGACTCCTACAATGAGCAGTTCTTC. As protein: CASSFRRDSYNEQFF.

This clonotype was seen more than once but under ten times. The chain combines TRBV3-1 with TRBJ2-1; D gene uncertain. The CDR3 covers 17 residues. Germline V CDR1 and CDR2: LGHDT, YNNKEL (reference sequence). The germline V and J ends were trimmed by 0 bases and 0 bases, with 12 bases remaining between them. The CDR3 loop reads CASSQEAFSSSYNEQFF. In DNA, the CDR3 is TGTGCCAGCAGCCAAGAAGCGTTCAGTAGCTCCTACAATGAGCAGTTCTTC.

The chain employs TRBV5-1 and TRBJ2-7, with a weak D call TRBD1 (5 bases). The V gene's germline CDR1 is SGHRS and CDR2 YFSETQ. Trimming removed 1 base from V and 3 bases from J, with 14 bases in between. The CDR3 is made up of 15 amino acids. The CDR3 DNA follows: TGCGCCAGCAGCTTGTTTGGGGCCGCCATCTACGAGCAGTACTTC. Translation gives CASSLFGAAIYEQYF.

In this sample, this clonotype turned up a few times. This chain joins TRBV12-3 or TRBV12-4 and TRBJ1-2; D remains unclear. The CDR3 totals 13 residues. Trimming removed 5 bases from V and 0 bases from J, with 7 bases in between. CDR3 DNA: TGTGCCAGCAGTAACGCGCCTAACTATGGCTACACCTTC. This sequence encodes CASSNAPNYGYTF.

This clonotype has a single count. The chain carries TRBV7-9 and TRBJ2-5; perhaps TRBD1 as D (5 bases). V dropped 8 bases and J dropped 1 base, with 20 bases sitting between them. Germline V gene data show CDR1 as SEHNR and CDR2 as FQNEAQ (reference sequence). The CDR3 contains 16 residues. The CDR3 nucleotides are TGTGCCAGCGGTTCCGTGGTCGGCAGGGCCCAAGAGACCCAGTACTTC. Encoded protein: CASGSVVGRAQETQYF.

The CDR3 here is CASTFVAGTGNTIYF. For the CDR3, the DNA is TGTGCCAGCACTTTTGTGGCAGGGACAGGAAACACCATATATTTT. This sequence joins TRBV12-3 or TRBV12-4 and TRBJ1-3, with D possibly being TRBD1 (6 bases). CDR3 size: 15 residues. The ends were cut back, 7 bases at V and 4 bases at J, with 17 bases in the middle.

This clonotype was recorded many times. The V gene is TRBV10-3, the J gene TRBJ2-1; possible D gene TRBD2, 5 bases. The CDR3 spans 12 residues. Germline V gene sequence: CDR1 ENHRY, CDR2 SYGVKD. V was cut by 7 bases and J by 7 bases, with 11 bases left in between. The CDR3: CAITNSENEQFF. The CDR3 nucleotides are TGTGCCATCACTAATAGCGAGAATGAGCAGTTCTTC.

The V and J genes are TRBV29-1 and TRBJ2-3; D is unclear. The V end lost 8 bases, the J end lost 0 bases, and 15 bases lay between the germline ends. CDR3 size: 14 residues. Germline V gene lookup returns CDR1 SQVTM and CDR2 ANQGSEA. CDR3 sequence (DNA): TGCAGCTCCGAACCCGAGTTGAGCACAGATACGCAGTATTTT. Its translation is CSSEPELSTDTQYF.

This clonotype was counted between two and nine times. The chain couples TRBV20-1 to TRBJ2-1; TRBD2 aligns across 8 bases. CDR3 length: 15 residues. Trimming removed 6 bases from V and 4 bases from J; junction bases left unmatched: 11. Per the germline V gene, CDR1 is DFQATT and CDR2 is SNEGSKA (reference sequence). CDR3 protein: CSAQLLAAYYNEQFF. In nucleotides, the CDR3 is TGCAGTGCCCAACTACTAGCGGCCTATTACAATGAGCAGTTCTTC.

This chain joins TRBV5-1 and TRBJ2-7; D unresolved. The CDR3 runs 17 residues. V lost 7 bases to trimming and J lost 0 bases, with 23 bases between them. Germline V CDR1 and CDR2: SGHRS, YFSETQ. The CDR3 nucleotides read TGCGCCAGCCGAAACCGCGATCTTGCGGAAAGCTCCTACGAGCAGTACTTC. Its translation: CASRNRDLAESSYEQYF. Full variable domain (missing parts from reference TRBV5-1 and TRBJ2-7): KAGVTQTPRYLIKTRGQQVTLSCSPISGHRSVSWYQQTPGQGLQFLFEYFSETQRNKGNFPGRFSGRQFSNSRSEMNVSTLELGDSALYLCASRNRDLAESSYEQYFGPGTRLTVT.

This clonotype was detected only a few times. The genes are TRBV6-5 and TRBJ2-5, with D uncertain. CDR3 length equals 14 residues. The germline V gene has CDR1 MNHEY and CDR2 SVGAGI. V was cut by 0 bases and J by 5 bases, with 10 bases left in between. The CDR3 bases are TGTGCCAGCAGTTACTCGGCAGGTGTGGAGACCCAGTACTTC. This sequence encodes CASSYSAGVETQYF.

This clonotype has a handful of counts. The V and J genes are TRBV29-1 and TRBJ1-2, with a weak D call TRBD1 (6 bases). CDR3 length equals 12 residues. Germline loops: CDR1 SQVTM, CDR2 ANQGSEA. Trimming removed 4 bases from V and 3 bases from J, with 9 bases in between. CDR3 sequence (DNA): TGCAGCGTTGTGAGGGGGGACTATGGCTACACCTTC. Amino acid sequence: CSVVRGDYGYTF.

The chain combines TRBV6-5 with TRBJ1-2; a weak D match, TRBD1 (5 bases). V lost 0 bases, J lost 2 bases, and 10 bases lay in between. CDR1 and CDR2 from the germline V gene are MNHEY and SVGAGI. CDR3 size: 15 residues. As DNA, the CDR3 is TGTGCCAGCAGTTACTCGGGTGGGGCGAACTATGGCTACACCTTC. Encoded protein: CASSYSGGANYGYTF.

This clonotype was observed a handful of times. The chain carries TRBV19 and TRBJ2-7, with TRBD1 matching over 7 bases. This CDR3 comprises 15 residues. Trimming at V came to 5 bases and at J to 3 bases, leaving 10 bases not matched to a gene. Germline CDR1 and CDR2: LNHDA and SQIVND (reference sequence). CDR3 nucleotides: TGTGCCAGTAGTGTCGGGACAGCCATTTACTACGAGCAGTACTTC. This translates into CASSVGTAIYYEQYF.

V usage is TRBV7-6 and J usage is TRBJ2-1, with D uncertain. CDR1 and CDR2 from the germline V gene are SGHVS and FNYEAQ. The CDR3 is 17 amino acids. V lost 2 bases to trimming and J lost 2 bases, with 16 bases between them. CDR3 region: CASSLSPTNGAYNEQFF. In DNA form, the CDR3 reads TGTGCCAGCAGCTTATCGCCCACCAATGGGGCCTACAATGAGCAGTTCTTC.

There are a few counts of this clonotype. The rearrangement joins TRBV7-3 to TRBJ2-3, with a possible D match to TRBD2 (5 bases). Germline values: CDR1 SGHTA, CDR2 FQGTGA. The CDR3 has 15 amino acids. Between the trimmed V and J ends, which lost 3 bases and 3 bases, there was a span of 13 bases. The CDR3 loop reads CASSFTSGVTDTQYF. CDR3 sequence (DNA): TGTGCCAGCAGCTTTACTAGTGGGGTGACAGATACGCAGTATTTT.

This chain links TRBV20-1 with TRBJ2-5; perhaps TRBD1 as D (6 bases). The CDR3 runs to 14 residues. Trimming left V 3 bases short and J 0 bases short, with 11 bases between. Germline CDR1 is DFQATT and CDR2 is SNEGSKA (reference sequence). CDR3 protein: CSASWDTDQETQYF. In DNA, the CDR3 is TGCAGTGCTAGTTGGGACACAGACCAAGAGACCCAGTACTTC.

This clonotype has only a few counts. The chain joins TRBV6-1 to TRBJ1-5; TRBD1 matches 7 bases. V was pared by 6 bases and J by 6 bases, with 11 bases of the junction left unmatched. Germline V CDR1 and CDR2: MNHNS, SASEGT. The CDR3 is made up of 15 amino acids. The CDR3 DNA follows: TGTGCCAGCAGCCCGCGACAGGGCTTCATTCAGCCCCAGCATTTT. This translates into CASSPRQGFIQPQHF.

The sample holds a few counts of this clonotype. The chain links TRBV5-1 to TRBJ1-1, with D uncertain. The CDR3 has 17 amino acids. V was clipped by 4 bases and J by 4 bases, with 23 bases between them. In germline, CDR1 is SGHRS, CDR2 YFSETQ. The CDR3 bases are TGCGCCAGCAGCCTAATGAGCCACGGTGGTACCGGCACTGAAGCTTTCTTT. Protein: CASSLMSHGGTGTEAFF. Together with reference TRBV5-1 and TRBJ1-1, the CDR3 gives the full variable domain: KAGVTQTPRYLIKTRGQQVTLSCSPISGHRSVSWYQQTPGQGLQFLFEYFSETQRNKGNFPGRFSGRQFSNSRSEMNVSTLELGDSALYLCASSLMSHGGTGTEAFFGQGTRLTVV.

This clonotype occurred a few times. The V and J genes are TRBV9 and TRBJ1-2; D is uncertain. This CDR3 is 14 amino acids long. Germline V gene data show CDR1 as SGDLS and CDR2 as YYNGEE. Trimming stripped 0 bases from V and 6 bases from J, with 12 bases between. The CDR3 DNA sequence: TGTGCCAGCAGCGTAGACCAGGTATCGGATGGCTACACCTTC. Translated, it gives CASSVDQVSDGYTF.

The CDR3 is CASSGVGQYF. CDR3 coding DNA: TGTGCCAGCAGTGGAGTGGGGCAGTACTTC. The chain couples TRBV2 to TRBJ2-7; no definite D call. V was shortened by 4 bases and J by 9 bases, with 7 bases between the two germline ends. The CDR3 is 10 residues long. In germline, CDR1 is SNHLY, CDR2 FYNNEI.

The rearrangement links TRBV29-1 to TRBJ2-7; 8 bases fit TRBD2. This CDR3 has 15 residues. Germline lookup yields CDR1 SQVTM and CDR2 ANQGSEA. The V gene end was trimmed by 2 bases and the J gene end by 0 bases; junction bases not matched to a gene: 6. The CDR3 here is CSVELRLAGSYEQYF. In DNA, the CDR3 is TGCAGCGTTGAACTTCGGCTAGCGGGCTCCTACGAGCAGTACTTC.